Listed below are T cell receptor beta chains from one sample, sequenced in a study of beta chain features in type 1 diabetes. This table comes from immunoSEQ multiplex PCR, and its TCRdb copy is limited to in-frame clones, with some not included. The profile shows about 180,000 clones, about 7.8% of them singletons. Material for sequencing was central memory CD4+ T cells from blood. The receptors originated from a woman in her 40s with type 1 diabetes. Both conserved end residues are part of each CDR3. Fields, in order: clone size, J gene, D gene, V gene, CDR3 protein, CDR3 DNA. The D gene is left open where the match is weak. Some rows have no size entry. The others give once, few or many, or a class for an expanded clone.

size: many; J: TRBJ1-1; D: -; V: TRBV29-1; CDR3: CSVAKRNTEAFF; DNA: TGCAGCGTTGCTAAGCGGAACACTGAAGCTTTCTTT
size: -; J: TRBJ2-7; D: -; V: TRBV7-9; CDR3: CASSFGYAEQYF; DNA: TGTGCCAGCAGCTTCGGGTACGCCGAGCAGTACTTC
size: few; J: TRBJ2-7; D: TRBD2; V: TRBV4-2; CDR3: CASSQDPLAGEQYF; DNA: TGTGCCAGCAGCCAAGATCCGCTAGCGGGCGAGCAGTACTTC
size: few; J: TRBJ2-1; D: -; V: TRBV19; CDR3: CASVPRGRGNYNEQFF; DNA: TGTGCCAGTGTACCCAGGGGGCGGGGGAACTACAATGAGCAGTTCTTC
size: few; J: TRBJ2-1; D: TRBD2; V: TRBV7-2; CDR3: CASSLLAGAYNEQFF; DNA: TGTGCCAGCAGCTTATTAGCGGGGGCCTACAATGAGCAGTTCTTC
size: few; J: TRBJ1-1; D: -; V: TRBV23-1; CDR3: CASSQSAEGGTEAFF; DNA: TGCGCCAGCAGTCAATCGGCCGAAGGGGGAACTGAAGCTTTCTTT
size: -; J: TRBJ2-5; D: TRBD2; V: TRBV7-2; CDR3: CASSGEPGLAGGGTQYF; DNA: TGTGCCAGCAGTGGGGAACCGGGACTAGCGGGGGGAGGTACCCAGTACTTC
size: few; J: TRBJ1-2; D: TRBD1; V: TRBV7-7; CDR3: CASSSTGGGYGYTF; DNA: TGTGCCAGCAGCTCCACAGGGGGAGGCTATGGCTACACCTTC
size: few; J: TRBJ1-1; D: TRBD1; V: TRBV6-5; CDR3: CASRKSTGAGTEAFF; DNA: TGTGCCAGCAGAAAGTCTACAGGGGCCGGTACTGAAGCTTTCTTT
size: few; J: TRBJ1-2; D: -; V: TRBV7-2; CDR3: CASSSRTDLNYGYTF; DNA: TGTGCCAGCAGTTCGCGGACAGACCTAAACTATGGCTACACCTTC
size: few; J: TRBJ2-7; D: -; V: TRBV18; CDR3: CASSLRLEYEQYF; DNA: TGTGCCAGCTCACTCCGACTAGAGTACGAGCAGTACTTC
size: few; J: TRBJ2-3; D: -; V: TRBV4-1; CDR3: CASSQDRAGPSTDTQYF; DNA: TGCGCCAGCAGCCAAGACAGAGCGGGTCCTAGCACAGATACGCAGTATTTT
size: few; J: TRBJ2-7; D: TRBD1; V: TRBV27; CDR3: CASRPTGTYEQYF; DNA: TGTGCCAGCAGGCCGACAGGGACCTACGAGCAGTACTTC
size: -; J: TRBJ1-4; D: TRBD1; V: TRBV5-4; CDR3: CASSPGQVEGEKLFF; DNA: TGTGCCAGCAGCCCGGGACAGGTGGAAGGTGAAAAACTGTTTTTT
size: -; J: TRBJ2-7; D: -; V: TRBV5-1; CDR3: CASSPTRSYEQYF; DNA: TGCGCCAGCAGCCCCACGAGGTCCTACGAGCAGTACTTC
size: few; J: TRBJ2-7; D: TRBD1; V: TRBV10-3; CDR3: CAISGQGYEQYF; DNA: TGTGCCATCTCGGGACAGGGCTACGAGCAGTACTTC
size: few; J: TRBJ2-1; D: TRBD1; V: TRBV27; CDR3: CASARTGENEQFF; DNA: TGTGCCAGCGCCCGGACAGGGGAAAATGAGCAGTTCTTC
size: -; J: TRBJ1-3; D: TRBD1; V: TRBV4-1; CDR3: CASSQDGQGRNTIYF; DNA: TGCGCCAGCAGCCAAGATGGACAGGGAAGAAACACCATATATTTT
size: -; J: TRBJ2-2; D: TRBD2; V: TRBV11-2; CDR3: CASSQIAGDVTGELFF; DNA: TGTGCCAGCAGCCAGATAGCGGGAGACGTCACCGGGGAGCTGTTTTTT
size: -; J: TRBJ2-5; D: -; V: TRBV7-8; CDR3: CASRDFQETQYF; DNA: TGTGCCAGTCGGGACTTCCAAGAGACCCAGTACTTC
size: -; J: TRBJ2-3; D: TRBD1; V: TRBV30; CDR3: CAWSIRGPRADTQYF; DNA: TGTGCCTGGAGTATCAGGGGGCCCAGGGCAGATACGCAGTATTTT
size: few; J: TRBJ2-1; D: TRBD2; V: TRBV28; CDR3: CASTGTIREQFF; DNA: TGTGCCAGCACGGGGACTATCCGGGAGCAGTTCTTC